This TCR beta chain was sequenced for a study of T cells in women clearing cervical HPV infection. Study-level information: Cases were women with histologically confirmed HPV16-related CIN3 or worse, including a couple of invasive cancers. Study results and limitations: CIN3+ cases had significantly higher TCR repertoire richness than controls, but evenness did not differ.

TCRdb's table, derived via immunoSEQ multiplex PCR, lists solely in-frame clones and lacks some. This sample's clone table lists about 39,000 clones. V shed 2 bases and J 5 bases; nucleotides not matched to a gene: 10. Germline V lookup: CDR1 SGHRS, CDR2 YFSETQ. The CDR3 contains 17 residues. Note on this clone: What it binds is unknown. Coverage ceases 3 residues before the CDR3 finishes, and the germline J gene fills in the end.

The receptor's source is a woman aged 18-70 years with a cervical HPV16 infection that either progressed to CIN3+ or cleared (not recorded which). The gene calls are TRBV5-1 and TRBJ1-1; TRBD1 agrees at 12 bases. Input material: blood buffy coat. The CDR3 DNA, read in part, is TGCGCCAGCAGCTTCTCCGGGACAGGGGGCGCTGGGACTGAA. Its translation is CASSFSGTGGAGTE. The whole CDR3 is CASSFSGTGGAGTEAFF.